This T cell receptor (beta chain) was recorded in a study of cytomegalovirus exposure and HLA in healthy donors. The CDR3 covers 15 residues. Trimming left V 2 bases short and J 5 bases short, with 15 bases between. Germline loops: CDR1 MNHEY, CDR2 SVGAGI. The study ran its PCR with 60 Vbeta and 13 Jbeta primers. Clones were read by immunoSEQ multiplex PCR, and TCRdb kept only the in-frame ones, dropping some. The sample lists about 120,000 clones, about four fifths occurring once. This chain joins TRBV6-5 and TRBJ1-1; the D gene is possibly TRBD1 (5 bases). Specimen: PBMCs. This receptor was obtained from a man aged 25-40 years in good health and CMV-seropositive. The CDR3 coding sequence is TGTGCCAGCAGTTACCGGAGCGGGGGGGTTACTGAAGCTTTCTTT. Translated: CASSYRSGGVTEAFF.